This T cell receptor beta chain was profiled in a study of patients and donors after allogeneic stem cell transplantation. The V gene lost 7 bases and the J gene lost 9 bases, with 12 bases spanning the gap. This CDR3 has 12 amino acids. TCRdb processed the RT-PCR reads anew with MiXCR; each CDR3 protein has one entry. The table has about 150,000 distinct CDR3 sequences, approximately 40% seen once. Input material: blood, either unsorted or a sorted T cell fraction (not recorded which). The V call is TRBV12-3 or TRBV12-4, the J call TRBJ2-2; D unclear. The clonotype was recovered from a human donor who was either an allogeneic HSCT recipient or a stem cell or donor lymphocyte infusion donor (not recorded which). It is not recorded whose cells these are; they may come from a transplant donor. The CDR3 reads CASTANHRELFF. CDR3 sequence (DNA): TGTGCCAGCACCGCCAACCATAGGGAGCTGTTTTTT.